This T cell receptor (beta chain) was sequenced in a study of CD8 T cells in Susac syndrome (dated by TCRdb to the late 2010s). Concerning the study at large: Of the Susac syndrome patients who were sequenced, under 10 were in clinical remission while six had clinically active disease. CD8+ T cell repertoire clonality was compared between about a dozen healthy donors, approximately 14 Susac syndrome patients and 15 multiple sclerosis patients. Whether CD8+ T cell activation and differentiation in Susac syndrome was antigen driven was tested using repertoire sequencing. At the time of blood withdrawal, Susac syndrome patients were either therapy-naive, taking corticosteroids (with some also receiving IVIg), or on IVIg alone.

RNA was extracted using the RNeasy kit, and roughly 0.5 to 1 ug of the RNA was reverse transcribed with random hexamers. The immunoSEQ multiplex PCR assay, covering 54 Vbeta and 13 Jbeta segments, was used to amplify TCR beta CDR3 regions. PCR amplification bias was corrected using a synthetic template baseline for primer optimization and computational correction. Regarding the original processing steps: Only productive sequences were kept, with reads annotated to V, D and J genes according to IMGT and analyzed in immunoSEQ Analyzer. Clonality was computed as one minus Shannon entropy normalized by log2 of the number of productive unique sequences. For each patient and control, public and private clones were evaluated among the 100 most prevalent clones. Clones were defined as Susac-specific if absent from the healthy and MS cohorts, from around 1,100 published viral clones and from other ImmuneACCESS disease sequences. TCRdb trimmed the raw reads at Q25, called clones with MiXCR and kept productive beta chains. Rows merge per CDR3 protein into single entries with the most common DNA and genes. What appears here as the V and J calls and clone size reflects TCRdb's work, not the paper's. In this sample the table shows approximately 80,000 distinct CDR3 sequences, 94% of which occur a single time. The ten top clones hold about 0.52% of the sample.

The CDR3, from cysteine to phenylalanine, totals 10 residues. Only the CDR3 region is kept as DNA, spanning 30 bases read in frame from base 1. Cut back by 7 bases and 4 bases, the V and J ends lie 4 bases apart. For CDR1 and CDR2, the germline V gene lists SNHLY and FYNNEI. On this clonotype itself: The antigen it binds to is not known. Base qualities are missing; no much larger clone stands one base away.

High-throughput TCR beta sequencing profiled peripheral blood CD8+ and CD4+ T cells from healthy donors, Susac syndrome patients and multiple sclerosis patients. The Susac syndrome patients fulfilled recently defined diagnostic criteria for either definite or probable disease. CD8+ TEMRA cells were enriched by FACS, while bulk CD8+ and CD4+ T cells were purified by magnetic negative isolation. Blood was collected in EDTA tubes and processed within 24 hours, with PBMCs isolated through density gradient centrifugation. PBMCs intended for TCR sequencing were frozen in liquid nitrogen and were later thawed in a 37 degrees C water bath. Purity of sorted or isolated CD4+, CD8+ and CD8+ TEMRA cells was at least 90%. Overall results and qualifications from the work: Clonal expansion was observed in Susac syndrome CD8+ repertoires, with the highest expansion in CD8+ TEMRA cells and greater expansion in clinically active than in remitting patients. The number of individuals in the TCR sequencing and HLA analysis was acknowledged as relatively small. Looking at Susac-specific public clones, the researchers identified fewer than 20 in the total CD8+ repertoire and roughly 5 in the CD8+ TEMRA repertoire.

Sequences were obtained from CD8+ T cells from PBMCs. This chain is built from TRBV2 and TRBJ1-1, with no D gene named confidently. This TCR was sampled from a human donor with Susac syndrome. CDR3 reads: CASIGTEAFF. The DNA is as follows: TGTGCCAGCATCGGCACTGAAGCTTTCTTT. When the CDR3 is completed using the reference TRBV2 and TRBJ1-1 genes on either side, the full variable domain is EPEVTQTPSHQVTQMGQEVILRCVPISNHLYFYWYRQILGQKVEFLVSFYNNEISEKSEIFDDQFSVERPDGSNFTLKIRSTKLEDSAMYFCASIGTEAFFGQGTRLTVV.